This TCR beta chain was captured by sequencing in a study of PD-1 blockade in classical Hodgkin lymphoma. Points from the study as a whole: Baseline TCR diversity was reportedly lower in newly diagnosed patients than in healthy donors. It was reported as lower still in relapsed/refractory patients. Why the repertoires differ is still unclear, perhaps disease activity or prior therapy.

For this clone: The antigen is not known.

Time point defined: newly diagnosed, previously untreated cHL patient sample. Purified CD4+ T cells were obtained from thawed PBMCs through magnetic negative selection. Comparison PBMCs came from previously untreated, newly diagnosed classical Hodgkin lymphoma patients. Germline CDR1 SGHNT, CDR2 YYREEE (reference sequence). V was trimmed by 3 bases and J by 5 bases, leaving 23 bases between them. The CDR3 contains 17 residues. The protocol was immunoSEQ multiplex PCR, while the TCRdb copy is restricted to in-frame clones and leaves out a portion. Of fewer than 20,000 clones listed, 92% are singletons.

This receptor was identified in a human donor with classical Hodgkin lymphoma. Material: CD4+ T cells from blood. The rearrangement links TRBV5-4 to TRBJ2-5; a weak D match, TRBD2 (7 bases). CDR3 residues: CASSYWSGGGVRETQYF. The CDR3, as DNA: TGTGCCAGCAGCTATTGGTCCGGAGGGGGGGTTCGGGAGACCCAGTACTTC.